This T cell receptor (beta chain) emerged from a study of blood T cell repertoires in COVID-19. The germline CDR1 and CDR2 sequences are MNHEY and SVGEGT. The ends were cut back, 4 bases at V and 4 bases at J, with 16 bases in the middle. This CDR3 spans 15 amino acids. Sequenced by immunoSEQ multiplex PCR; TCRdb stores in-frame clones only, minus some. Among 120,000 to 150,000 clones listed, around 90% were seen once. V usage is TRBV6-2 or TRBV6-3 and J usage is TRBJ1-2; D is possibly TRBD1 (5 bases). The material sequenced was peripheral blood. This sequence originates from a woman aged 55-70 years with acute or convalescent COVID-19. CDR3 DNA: TGTGCCAGCAGTTCCCGGGAGACCGGGGGCTATGGCTACACCTTC. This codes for CASSSRETGGYGYTF.